This T cell receptor beta chain came from a study of identical twins. General study points: Less excess twin sharing appeared in beta out-of-frame sequences. Out-of-frame alpha sequences that twins shared showed excess low generation probability.

TCRdb called the 5' RACE reads again in MiXCR, with one record for every CDR3 protein. The profile shows 400,000 to 600,000 distinct CDR3 sequences, approximately 20% of them singletons. In germline, CDR1 is SGHVS, CDR2 FNYEAQ. The trim removed 5 bases at V and 3 bases at J, leaving 10 bases unmatched. The CDR3 runs 16 residues. A note on this clonotype: What it binds is unknown.

These data also featured in a second study, about yellow fever vaccine responses in identical twins.

V usage is TRBV7-6 and J usage is TRBJ2-1; 7 nucleotides line up with TRBD2. The receptor's source is a woman aged 18-29 years in good health. Sequenced sample: CD4+ T cells sorted from blood. The CDR3 coding sequence is TGTGCCAGCAGCGTCGGGGGAGGGTTAGTCTACAATGAGCAGTTCTTC. Translating gives CASSVGGGLVYNEQFF.